The 31 T cell receptor beta chains given below trace back to one sample, sequenced in a study of response to subunit inactivated influenza vaccine. From the RT-PCR reads, TCRdb called clonotypes with MiXCR, one entry per CDR3 protein. This repertoire shows about 570,000 distinct CDR3 sequences, about 10% found once; its top ten account for more than 9.5%. These same records also appear under a second study, on T cells expressing NK-cell markers. That source adds: The authors made TCR beta cDNA libraries by 5'RACE template switching. This switching added a universal primer site and UMIs.

This material consisted of PBMCs from blood, taken on the day of vaccination. The receptors were gathered from a man in his fifties who received an inactivated influenza vaccine.

The chain recombines TRBV27 with TRBJ2-7, with TRBD1 identical over 10 bases. J lost 7 bases, V lost 7 bases, and 13 bases had no gene match. In germline, CDR1 is MNHEY, CDR2 SMNVEV (reference sequence). The CDR3 runs to 15 residues. CDR3 sequence reads: CASTETGTGAREQYF. In nucleotides, the CDR3 is TGTGCCAGCACCGAAACCGGGACAGGGGCCCGGGAGCAGTACTTC.

This chain uses TRBV13 with TRBJ2-2, with 9 nucleotides matching TRBD1. There are 18 residues in the CDR3. CDR1 is PRHDT and CDR2 is FYEKMQ in the germline V gene (reference sequence). J lost 0 bases, V lost 5 bases, and 10 bases had no gene match. The CDR3 loop reads CASSKPGQGPPNTGELFF. CDR3 DNA: TGTGCCAGCAGCAAACCGGGACAGGGCCCACCGAACACCGGGGAGCTGTTTTTT.

This clonotype was counted only a few times. V usage is TRBV5-1 and J usage is TRBJ2-7, with TRBD2 matching over 13 bases. The ends lost 4 bases at V and 0 bases at J; junction bases unmatched: 10. Germline CDR1 and CDR2: SGHRS and YFSETQ. The CDR3 covers 18 residues. The CDR3 sequence: CASSLGLAGEASSYEQYF. The DNA for the CDR3 is TGCGCCAGCAGCCTCGGACTAGCGGGAGAGGCCAGCTCCTACGAGCAGTACTTC.

This clonotype has a handful of counts. The chain joins TRBV27 to TRBJ2-7; no firm D call. The V gene lost 2 bases and the J gene lost 1 base, with 9 bases spanning the gap. The CDR3 contains 14 residues. Germline V gene lookup returns CDR1 MNHEY and CDR2 SMNVEV (reference sequence). CDR3 region: CASSLTLLSYEQYF. The CDR3 nucleotides are TGTGCCAGCAGTTTAACTCTCTTATCCTACGAGCAGTACTTC.

The genes are TRBV6-5 and TRBJ2-7; a weak D match, TRBD1 (6 bases). V dropped 3 bases and J dropped 1 base, with 10 bases sitting between them. CDR1 MNHEY and CDR2 SVGAGI come from the germline V gene. There are 14 residues in the CDR3. In nucleotides, the CDR3 is TGTGCCAGCAGTTATCAGGACAGTTCCTACGAGCAGTACTTC. Its protein is CASSYQDSSYEQYF.

At least ten counts were recorded for this clonotype. The CDR3 here is CAIAPSSGTENSPLHF. The CDR3 DNA follows: TGTGCCATCGCCCCATCCTCCGGGACTGAGAATTCACCCCTCCACTTT. This chain joins TRBV10-3 and TRBJ1-6; possible D gene TRBD1, 5 bases. The CDR3 contains 16 residues. Germline CDR1 ENHRY, CDR2 SYGVKD. Trimming stripped 8 bases from V and 7 bases from J, with 21 bases between.

The gene calls are TRBV7-2 and TRBJ1-1, with D hard to call. The CDR3 length is 15 residues. Germline V gene sequence: CDR1 SGHTA, CDR2 FQGNSA. The V and J ends lost 10 bases and 0 bases respectively, with 18 bases between them. CDR3 nucleotide sequence: TGTGCCATCCGAAACGGACGGACCATGAACACTGAAGCTTTCTTT. Its protein is CAIRNGRTMNTEAFF. Using reference TRBV7-2 and TRBJ1-1 for the parts outside the CDR3, the full variable domain is GAGVSQSPSNKVTEKGKDVELRCDPISGHTALYWYRQSLGQGLEFLIYFQGNSAPDKSGLPSDRFSAERTGGSVSTLTIQRTQQEDSAVYLCAIRNGRTMNTEAFFGQGTRLTVV.

The genes are TRBV5-1 and TRBJ2-2, with D perhaps matching TRBD1 (5 bases). This CDR3 is built from 15 residues. From germline, CDR1 is SGHRS and CDR2 YFSETQ. Trimming stripped 2 bases from V and 5 bases from J, with 13 bases between. CDR3 coding DNA: TGCGCCAGCAGCTTTCATAGGGCAGGGACCGGGGAGCTGTTTTTT. Its protein product is CASSFHRAGTGELFF. Looking up the rest from reference TRBV5-1 and TRBJ2-2 gives the full variable domain: KAGVTQTPRYLIKTRGQQVTLSCSPISGHRSVSWYQQTPGQGLQFLFEYFSETQRNKGNFPGRFSGRQFSNSRSEMNVSTLELGDSALYLCASSFHRAGTGELFFGEGSRLTVL.

The gene calls are TRBV7-8 and TRBJ2-7, with D perhaps matching TRBD1 (8 bases). V lost 1 base and J 0 bases, leaving 13 bases between the germline ends. Germline values: CDR1 SGHVS, CDR2 FQNEAQ. The CDR3 consists of 16 residues. CDR3 sequence: CASSLEGGTGSYEQYF. In DNA, the CDR3 is TGTGCCAGCAGCTTAGAGGGAGGGACAGGCTCCTACGAGCAGTACTTC. The whole variable domain, remainder taken from reference TRBV7-8 and TRBJ2-7, is GAGVSQSPRYKVAKRGQDVALRCDPISGHVSLFWYQQALGQGPEFLTYFQNEAQLDKSGLPSDRFFAERPEGSVSTLKIQRTQQEDSAVYLCASSLEGGTGSYEQYFGPGTRLTVT.

The genes are TRBV9 and TRBJ2-7, with TRBD2 identical over 13 bases. The germline CDR1 and CDR2 sequences are SGDLS and YYNGEE. CDR3 size: 15 residues. Trimming at V came to 4 bases and at J to 5 bases, leaving 6 bases not matched to a gene. The DNA of the CDR3 is TGTGCCAGCAGCCCCAAGACTAGCGGGAGGAACGAGCAGTACTTC. This encodes CASSPKTSGRNEQYF.

This clonotype was seen a handful of times. The junction departs from the called germline gene at one end, perhaps through a read error. The V call is TRBV7-7, the J call TRBJ2-2; D possibly corresponds to TRBD2 (7 bases). The CDR3 spans 16 residues. Germline V gene sequence: CDR1 SSHAT, CDR2 FNYEAQ (reference sequence). The CDR3 here is CASSPTDGGHTGELFF. The CDR3 nucleotides are TGTGCTAGCAGCCCGACGGACGGGGGGCACACCGGGGAGCTGTTTTTT.

This clonotype was found many times. The J gene is TRBJ2-5, the V gene TRBV29-1; D is unclear. Germline CDR1 SQVTM, CDR2 ANQGSEA. Trimming cost V 8 bases and J 1 base, with 11 bases left between them. CDR3 length: 12 amino acids. CDR3 coding DNA: TGCAGCATCGACGAGAGCCAAGAGACCCAGTACTTC. Translating gives CSIDESQETQYF.

This clonotype has only a few counts. V is TRBV20-1 and J is TRBJ2-7; TRBD2 agrees at 10 bases. This CDR3 has 14 amino acids. The junction had 6 bases not matched to a gene; V was cut back by 6 bases and J by 1 base. Germline CDR1 reads DFQATT; CDR2 reads SNEGSKA (reference sequence). The DNA of the CDR3 is TGCAGTGCAAAGACTAGCGGGTCTTCCTACGAGCAGTACTTC. It is translated as CSAKTSGSSYEQYF.

There are a few counts of this clonotype. The genes are TRBV5-1 and TRBJ2-1; D may be TRBD2 (7 bases). Deletions cut 3 bases from V and 5 bases from J, with 21 bases between. The CDR3 runs 17 residues. From germline, CDR1 is SGHRS and CDR2 YFSETQ. DNA of the CDR3: TGCGCCAGCAGCTGGGGGGGCATATATCCCCTAAACAATGAGCAGTTCTTC. Translating it yields CASSWGGIYPLNNEQFF.

This clonotype was found a few times. This chain links TRBV12-3 or TRBV12-4 with TRBJ2-1; 7 nucleotides align to TRBD1. V trimming: 8 bases; J trimming: 10 bases; junction bases outside the gene matches: 11. The CDR3 has 13 residues. The CDR3 DNA sequence: TGTGCCAGCGGGAGACAGGGACAAGGAGAGCAGTTCTTC. It is translated as CASGRQGQGEQFF.

This sequence joins TRBV20-1 and TRBJ2-3; tentative D call: TRBD2 (6 bases). V was clipped by 3 bases and J by 1 base, with 14 bases between them. Per germline, CDR1 DFQATT and CDR2 SNEGSKA (reference sequence). The CDR3 has 15 amino acids. The CDR3 region has the DNA TGCAGTGCTAGCCTTGCGGGACTCGGCACAGATACGCAGTATTTT. Amino acid sequence: CSASLAGLGTDTQYF.

The chain uses TRBV5-1 and TRBJ2-7, with TRBD2 matching over 10 bases. The CDR3 consists of 16 residues. The germline V gene encodes CDR1 SGHRS and CDR2 YFSETQ. Germline trimming cut 5 bases from V and 3 bases from J; bases unmatched to any gene: 11. CDR3 amino acids: CASSYQGASGSYEQYF. Written as DNA, the CDR3 is TGCGCCAGCAGTTACCAAGGGGCTAGCGGGAGCTACGAGCAGTACTTC.

The V call is TRBV12-3 or TRBV12-4, the J call TRBJ2-3, with D unclear. The V and J ends lost 3 bases and 2 bases respectively, with 9 bases between them. The CDR3 has 14 residues. The CDR3 loop reads CASSLSTNTDTQYF. CDR3 bases: TGTGCCAGCAGTTTGAGCACTAACACAGATACGCAGTATTTT.

The rearrangement uses TRBV7-9 and TRBJ2-5; D not certain. From germline, CDR1 is SEHNR and CDR2 FQNEAQ (reference sequence). This CDR3 has 15 residues. Trimming removed 4 bases from V and 0 bases from J, with 12 bases in between. The CDR3 loop reads CASSSGPGNQETQYF. In DNA form, the CDR3 reads TGTGCCAGCAGCTCCGGGCCTGGTAACCAAGAGACCCAGTACTTC.

This clonotype was found a few times. The V call is TRBV4-2, the J call TRBJ1-6, with D hard to call. Germline-derived CDR1 and CDR2 are LGHNA and YNFKEQ. This CDR3 has 18 residues. V was trimmed by 4 bases and J by 2 bases, leaving 18 bases between them. CDR3 in DNA: TGTGCCAGCAGCCCTCAACCTACACCCAACACCTATAATTCACCCCTCCACTTT. It translates to CASSPQPTPNTYNSPLHF.

This clonotype has only a few counts. The chain is built from TRBV12-3 or TRBV12-4 and TRBJ2-3; D is possibly TRBD1 or TRBD2 (5 bases each). CDR3 length equals 15 residues. The ends were cut back, 2 bases at V and 4 bases at J, with 13 bases in the middle. This CDR3 is CASSLWGSQSDTQYF. The CDR3 nucleotides read TGTGCCAGCAGTTTATGGGGGAGTCAGTCAGATACGCAGTATTTT.

The chain employs TRBV4-3 and TRBJ1-2; the D gene is possibly TRBD1 (5 bases). CDR3 size: 15 residues. V was trimmed by 0 bases and J by 4 bases, leaving 12 bases between them. Per the germline V gene, CDR1 is LGHNA and CDR2 is YSLEER. The CDR3 protein is CASSQELQGRYGYTF. The CDR3 nucleotides read TGCGCCAGCAGCCAAGAGTTGCAGGGTCGCTATGGCTACACCTTC.

There are many counts of this clonotype. The chain employs TRBV18 and TRBJ2-2, with D hard to call. The V and J ends lost 6 bases and 3 bases respectively, with 5 bases between them. Per the germline V gene, CDR1 is KGHSH and CDR2 is LQKENI. The CDR3 sequence is 12 residues long. CDR3 nucleotides: TGTGCCAGCTCCCACTACACCGGGGAGCTGTTTTTT. This gives the protein CASSHYTGELFF.

The chain couples TRBV18 to TRBJ2-5; 8 bases align to TRBD2. J lost 3 bases, V lost 2 bases, and 5 bases had no gene match. CDR3 length: 15 amino acids. The germline V gene has CDR1 KGHSH and CDR2 LQKENI. The CDR3 DNA reads as TGTGCCAGCTCACCAACAGCGGGAGCTGAAGAGACCCAGTACTTC. It yields the protein CASSPTAGAEETQYF.

This clonotype was observed a few times. The chain combines TRBV4-3 with TRBJ2-7; D remains ambiguous. The CDR3 totals 14 residues. V was trimmed by 1 base and J by 6 bases, leaving 13 bases between them. Germline V lookup: CDR1 LGHNA, CDR2 YSLEER. In nucleotides, the CDR3 is TGCGCCAGCAGCCAAGCTTATGAGGCTGCCGAGCAGTACTTC. It encodes CASSQAYEAAEQYF.

This clonotype was picked up a small number of times. In DNA, the CDR3 is TGTGCCATCAGTCCGCAGGGGGGGGAGACCCAGTACTTC. It yields the protein CAISPQGGETQYF. The gene calls are TRBV10-3 and TRBJ2-5, with D perhaps assigned TRBD1 or TRBD2 (7 bases each). With 5 bases removed from V and 5 bases from J, the gap between germline ends came to 12 bases. The CDR3 has 13 amino acids. The germline CDR1 and CDR2 sequences are ENHRY and SYGVKD.

The sample holds many counts of this clonotype. This chain links TRBV11-2 with TRBJ2-4; 8 bases line up with TRBD1. This CDR3 comprises 20 residues. Germline lookup yields CDR1 SGHAT and CDR2 FQNNGV. The V segment lost 0 bases and the J segment 0 bases; nucleotides outside the gene matches: 13. The CDR3 reads CASSLDGVQGAPLAKNIQYF. CDR3 sequence (DNA): TGTGCCAGCAGCTTAGATGGGGTCCAGGGGGCGCCCCTAGCCAAAAACATTCAGTACTTC.

This clonotype showed up just a few times. V is TRBV28 and J is TRBJ1-6; no clear D. Germline V gene lookup returns CDR1 MDHEN and CDR2 SYDVKM. This CDR3 has 10 residues. Deletions cut 4 bases from V and 14 bases from J, with 6 bases between. The CDR3 region has the DNA TGTGCCAGCAGTTCTCTCTCCCTCCACTTT. It is translated as CASSSLSLHF.

J is TRBJ2-2 and V is TRBV7-9; 7 positions agree with TRBD1. Looked up from germline, CDR1 is SEHNR and CDR2 is FQNEAQ (reference sequence). V gave up 3 bases and J gave up 7 bases; unmatched junction bases: 8. The CDR3 is 15 amino acids. CDR3 amino acids: CASSFQGGANGELFF. DNA of the CDR3: TGTGCCAGCAGCTTTCAAGGGGGCGCGAACGGGGAGCTGTTTTTT.

This clonotype was detected many times. The V call is TRBV11-2, the J call TRBJ2-3, with TRBD2 matching 9 bases. Germline V gene data show CDR1 as SGHAT and CDR2 as FQNNGV. The CDR3 has 18 residues. V lost 2 bases to trimming and J lost 4 bases; unmatched junction nucleotides: 13. CDR3 sequence (DNA): TGTGCCAGCAGCTTACCCGTGCCTAGGCTAGCGGGACCAGATACGCAGTATTTT. The encoded protein is CASSLPVPRLAGPDTQYF.

The chain couples TRBV5-1 to TRBJ2-6; D is perhaps TRBD1 (5 bases). CDR3 size: 16 residues. Looked up from germline, CDR1 is SGHRS and CDR2 is YFSETQ. Trimming stripped 0 bases from V and 2 bases from J, with 9 bases between. CDR3 sequence: CASSLASGPGANVLTF. DNA of the CDR3: TGCGCCAGCAGCTTGGCCTCAGGGCCTGGGGCCAACGTCCTGACTTTC.